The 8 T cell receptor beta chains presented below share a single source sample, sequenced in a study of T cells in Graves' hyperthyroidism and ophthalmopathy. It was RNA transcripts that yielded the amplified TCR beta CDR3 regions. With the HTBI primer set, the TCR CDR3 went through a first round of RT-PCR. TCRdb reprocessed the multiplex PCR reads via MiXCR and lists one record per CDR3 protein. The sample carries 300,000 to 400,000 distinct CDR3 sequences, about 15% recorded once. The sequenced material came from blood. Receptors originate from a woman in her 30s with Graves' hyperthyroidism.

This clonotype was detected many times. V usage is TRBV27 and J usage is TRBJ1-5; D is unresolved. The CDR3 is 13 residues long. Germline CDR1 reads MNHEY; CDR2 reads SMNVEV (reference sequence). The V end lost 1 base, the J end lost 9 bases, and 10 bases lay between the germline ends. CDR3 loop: CASSLFSGWPQHF. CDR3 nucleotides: TGTGCCAGCAGTTTATTCTCGGGGTGGCCCCAGCATTTT.

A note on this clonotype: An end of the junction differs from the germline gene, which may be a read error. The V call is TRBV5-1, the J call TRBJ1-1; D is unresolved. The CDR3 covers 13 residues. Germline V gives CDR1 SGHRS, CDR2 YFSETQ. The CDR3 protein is CASSLVGNAEAFF. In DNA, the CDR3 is TGCGCCAGCAGCTTGGTGGGGAACGCTGAAGCTTTCTTT.

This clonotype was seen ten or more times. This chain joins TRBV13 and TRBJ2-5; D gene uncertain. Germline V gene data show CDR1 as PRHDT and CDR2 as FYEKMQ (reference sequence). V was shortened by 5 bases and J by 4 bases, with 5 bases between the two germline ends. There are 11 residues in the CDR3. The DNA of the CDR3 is TGTGCCAGCAGCCACCGAGAGACCCAGTACTTC. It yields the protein CASSHRETQYF.

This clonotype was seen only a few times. CDR3 sequence: CAWTGGGLKEAFF. The CDR3 DNA sequence: TGTGCCTGGACAGGGGGCGGACTTAAGGAAGCTTTCTTT. The chain has TRBV30 and TRBJ1-1; 8 bases agree with TRBD1. V trimming: 4 bases; J trimming: 8 bases; junction bases outside the gene matches: 9. The germline gives CDR1 GTSNPN, CDR2 SVGIG (reference sequence). The CDR3 is 13 residues long.

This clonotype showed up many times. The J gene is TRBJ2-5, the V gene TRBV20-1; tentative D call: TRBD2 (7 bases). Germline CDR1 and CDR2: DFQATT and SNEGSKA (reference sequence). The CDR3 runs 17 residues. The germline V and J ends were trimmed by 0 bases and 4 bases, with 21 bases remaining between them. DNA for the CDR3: TGCAGTGCTAGAGATCCCCGGGGGGCGGGAGCCCGAGAGACCCAGTACTTC. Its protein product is CSARDPRGAGARETQYF.

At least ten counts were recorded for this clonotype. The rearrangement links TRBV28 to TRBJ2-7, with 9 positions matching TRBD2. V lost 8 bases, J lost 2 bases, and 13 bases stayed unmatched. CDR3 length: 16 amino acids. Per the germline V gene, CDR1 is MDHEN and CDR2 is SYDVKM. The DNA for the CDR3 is TGTGCCAGCTTTTCGAGCGGGAGGACGAAAGCCTACGAGCAGTACTTC. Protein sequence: CASFSSGRTKAYEQYF.

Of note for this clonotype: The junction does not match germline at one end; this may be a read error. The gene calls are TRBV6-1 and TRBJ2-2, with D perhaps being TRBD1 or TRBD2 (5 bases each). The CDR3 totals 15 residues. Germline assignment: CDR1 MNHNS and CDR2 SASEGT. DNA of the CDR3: TGTGTCAGCATGGGGGTTCCGGCGAATGTCGGGGAGCTGTTTTTT. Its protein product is CVSMGVPANVGELFF.

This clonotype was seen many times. The CDR3 is CASSIDPAGGTQYF. CDR3 DNA: TGTGCCAGTAGTATAGACCCGGCGGGAGGTACGCAGTATTTT. The chain has TRBV19 and TRBJ2-3; TRBD2 matches at 8 bases. Germline V CDR1 and CDR2: LNHDA, SQIVND (reference sequence). The CDR3 is made up of 14 amino acids. J lost 8 bases, V lost 0 bases, and 4 bases had no gene match.